This T cell receptor beta chain originates from a study of blood T cell repertoires in COVID-19. Recruits, aged roughly 18 to 90 years, lived in approximately 26 US areas. CDR3 size: 15 residues. With V trimmed by 4 bases and J by 0 bases, 7 bases remained unmatched. The V gene's germline CDR1 is SGHRS and CDR2 YFSETQ. Method: immunoSEQ multiplex PCR; TCRdb's copy keeps in-frame clones and lacks some. The data contain roughly 190,000 clones, around 83% of them singletons. This clone has more than one count but fewer than ten. Sequenced: PBMCs or T cells enriched from blood (not recorded which). V usage is TRBV5-1 and J usage is TRBJ2-7, with 7 nucleotides matching TRBD2. The TCR was taken from a woman aged 25 to 39 who had been exposed to COVID-19. CDR3 sequence: CASSPIGGSSYEQYF. The CDR3 DNA follows: TGCGCCAGCAGCCCTATCGGGGGGAGCTCCTACGAGCAGTACTTC.